These T cell receptor beta chains were read from a single sample in a study of blood T cell repertoires in COVID-19. TCRdb's copy holds only in-frame clones and misses some; the assay was immunoSEQ multiplex PCR. The table shows approximately 500,000 clones, with approximately 88% occurring only once. The specimen was peripheral blood. The receptor source for this set is a woman aged 45-60 years with COVID-19, enrolled during active disease. CDR3s include the opening cysteine and the closing phenylalanine or tryptophan. Fields, in order: clone size, D gene, J gene, V gene, CDR3 protein, CDR3 DNA. A D gene is named only where the DNA matches it firmly. Not every row has a clone size; where given, it reads once, few, many or a size class.

abundance: .
d_gene: TRBD1
j_gene: TRBJ2-2
v_gene: TRBV7-2
CDR3aa: CASSLLGGGELFF
CDR3nt: TGTGCCAGCAGCTTATTAGGGGGCGGAGAGCTGTTTTTT

abundance: .
d_gene: .
j_gene: TRBJ1-3
v_gene: TRBV5-6
CDR3aa: CASSTGSYSGNTIYF
CDR3nt: TGTGCCAGCAGTACCGGTTCTTACTCTGGAAACACCATATATTTT

abundance: .
d_gene: .
j_gene: TRBJ1-4
v_gene: TRBV24-1
CDR3aa: CATSDYGEKLFF
CDR3nt: TGTGCCACCAGTGATTACGGGGAAAAACTGTTTTTT

abundance: .
d_gene: .
j_gene: TRBJ1-1
v_gene: TRBV28
CDR3aa: CASSFGGESPFF
CDR3nt: TGTGCCAGCAGTTTTGGGGGGGAGTCTCCTTTCTTT

abundance: .
d_gene: .
j_gene: TRBJ1-1
v_gene: TRBV6-1
CDR3aa: CASSEGDFNTEAFF
CDR3nt: TGTGCCAGCAGTGAAGGGGACTTCAACACTGAAGCTTTCTTT

abundance: .
d_gene: .
j_gene: TRBJ2-2
v_gene: TRBV5-8
CDR3aa: CASSSLIPHTGELFF
CDR3nt: TGTGCCAGCAGCTCGCTAATTCCCCACACCGGGGAGCTGTTTTTT

abundance: .
d_gene: .
j_gene: TRBJ2-7
v_gene: TRBV27
CDR3aa: CASSFGPNYEQYF
CDR3nt: TGTGCCAGCAGTTTTGGGCCGAACTACGAGCAGTACTTC

abundance: .
d_gene: .
j_gene: TRBJ2-2
v_gene: TRBV29-1
CDR3aa: CSVEATSNGELFF
CDR3nt: TGCAGCGTTGAGGCAACCTCAAACGGGGAGCTGTTTTTT

abundance: .
d_gene: TRBD1
j_gene: TRBJ1-5
v_gene: TRBV30
CDR3aa: CAWRPQGSQPQHF
CDR3nt: TGTGCCTGGCGTCCACAGGGGAGTCAGCCCCAGCATTTT

abundance: .
d_gene: .
j_gene: TRBJ1-2
v_gene: TRBV30
CDR3aa: CAWSGGVFYGYTF
CDR3nt: TGTGCCTGGAGCGGGGGGGTCTTCTATGGCTACACCTTC

abundance: .
d_gene: .
j_gene: TRBJ1-2
v_gene: TRBV27
CDR3aa: CASSSRTSYTGYTF
CDR3nt: TGTGCCAGCAGTTCCCGGACAAGCTACACCGGCTACACCTTC

abundance: .
d_gene: .
j_gene: TRBJ2-1
v_gene: TRBV3-1/TRBV3-2
CDR3aa: CASSEVGRRGARYNEQFF
CDR3nt: TGTGCCAGCAGTGAAGTGGGCCGACGGGGGGCCAGATACAATGAGCAGTTCTTC

abundance: once
d_gene: .
j_gene: TRBJ1-2
v_gene: TRBV19
CDR3aa: CASSILTEYGYTF
CDR3nt: TGTGCCAGTAGTATATTGACAGAGTATGGCTACACCTTC

abundance: .
d_gene: .
j_gene: TRBJ2-1
v_gene: TRBV9
CDR3aa: CASSVGGTYNEQFF
CDR3nt: TGTGCCAGCAGCGTAGGAGGGACTTACAATGAGCAGTTCTTC

abundance: .
d_gene: TRBD1
j_gene: TRBJ2-7
v_gene: TRBV4-1
CDR3aa: CASSQRTGGTYEQYF
CDR3nt: TGCGCCAGCAGCCAGAGGACAGGGGGGACCTACGAGCAGTACTTC

abundance: .
d_gene: .
j_gene: TRBJ1-2
v_gene: TRBV30
CDR3aa: CAWSVGVVFRSGYTF
CDR3nt: TGTGCCTGGAGTGTAGGGGTTGTATTTCGGAGTGGCTACACCTTC

abundance: .
d_gene: TRBD1
j_gene: TRBJ1-1
v_gene: TRBV11-3
CDR3aa: CASSSHRGSMNTEAFF
CDR3nt: TGTGCCAGCAGCTCCCACAGGGGGTCCATGAACACTGAAGCTTTCTTT

abundance: .
d_gene: .
j_gene: TRBJ1-2
v_gene: TRBV5-1
CDR3aa: CASSFRGGGGYTF
CDR3nt: TGCGCCAGCAGCTTTCGCGGGGGAGGGGGCTACACCTTC

abundance: .
d_gene: TRBD2
j_gene: TRBJ2-3
v_gene: TRBV29-1
CDR3aa: CSVFGTSSTDTQYF
CDR3nt: TGCAGCGTCTTTGGGACTAGCAGCACAGATACGCAGTATTTT

abundance: .
d_gene: .
j_gene: TRBJ1-1
v_gene: TRBV21-1
CDR3aa: CASSRTRPTEAFF
CDR3nt: TGTGCCAGCAGCAGAACCAGGCCCACTGAAGCTTTCTTT

abundance: few
d_gene: TRBD2
j_gene: TRBJ2-2
v_gene: TRBV11-2
CDR3aa: CASSLEVALAGRGELFF
CDR3nt: TGTGCCAGCAGCTTAGAAGTCGCACTAGCGGGCCGGGGGGAGCTGTTTTTT

abundance: .
d_gene: TRBD1
j_gene: TRBJ1-2
v_gene: TRBV19
CDR3aa: CASSMLQGAVGYTF
CDR3nt: TGTGCCAGTAGTATGTTACAGGGGGCCGTTGGCTACACCTTC

abundance: .
d_gene: TRBD1
j_gene: TRBJ2-1
v_gene: TRBV30
CDR3aa: CACLTGQLSYNEQFF
CDR3nt: TGTGCCTGCCTCACGGGACAGCTCTCCTACAATGAGCAGTTCTTC

abundance: .
d_gene: TRBD1
j_gene: TRBJ1-1
v_gene: TRBV10-3
CDR3aa: CAISGGERRQGAAFF
CDR3nt: TGTGCCATCAGTGGAGGAGAGAGGAGACAGGGCGCAGCTTTCTTT

abundance: .
d_gene: .
j_gene: TRBJ2-1
v_gene: TRBV7-2
CDR3aa: CASSLGAYNEQFF
CDR3nt: TGTGCCAGCAGCTTAGGAGCGTACAATGAGCAGTTCTTC

abundance: .
d_gene: .
j_gene: TRBJ1-2
v_gene: TRBV2
CDR3aa: CASSMGTLDNYGYTF
CDR3nt: TGTGCCAGCAGTATGGGGACTCTCGATAACTATGGCTACACCTTC

abundance: .
d_gene: .
j_gene: TRBJ2-7
v_gene: TRBV12-3/TRBV12-4
CDR3aa: CASSLVAGEQYF
CDR3nt: TGTGCCAGCAGTTTAGTCGCCGGCGAGCAGTACTTC

abundance: .
d_gene: TRBD2
j_gene: TRBJ2-7
v_gene: TRBV28
CDR3aa: CASRSGGVITYEQYF
CDR3nt: TGTGCCAGCAGGAGCGGGGGCGTAATAACCTACGAGCAGTACTTC

abundance: .
d_gene: .
j_gene: TRBJ2-7
v_gene: TRBV4-1
CDR3aa: CASSRLWPLASYEQYF
CDR3nt: TGCGCCAGCAGTCGTCTTTGGCCCCTAGCGTCCTACGAGCAGTACTTC

abundance: .
d_gene: .
j_gene: TRBJ2-7
v_gene: TRBV30
CDR3aa: CAWTKGNSYEQYF
CDR3nt: TGTGCCTGGACCAAGGGGAATTCCTACGAGCAGTACTTC

abundance: .
d_gene: .
j_gene: TRBJ1-5
v_gene: TRBV19
CDR3aa: CASSIFRDTVNQPQHF
CDR3nt: TGTGCCAGTAGTATATTCCGGGACACCGTCAATCAGCCCCAGCATTTT

abundance: .
d_gene: .
j_gene: TRBJ1-1
v_gene: TRBV4-2
CDR3aa: CASSLEGGVNTEAFF
CDR3nt: TGTGCCAGCAGCCTGGAGGGGGGGGTTAACACTGAAGCTTTCTTT

abundance: .
d_gene: .
j_gene: TRBJ1-3
v_gene: TRBV19
CDR3aa: CASSDTGSSGNTIYF
CDR3nt: TGTGCCAGTAGTGACACGGGAAGCTCTGGAAACACCATATATTTT

abundance: .
d_gene: TRBD1
j_gene: TRBJ1-5
v_gene: TRBV6-2/TRBV6-3
CDR3aa: CASSRPRTGGDQPQHF
CDR3nt: TGTGCCAGCAGCCGCCCCAGGACAGGGGGCGATCAGCCCCAGCATTTT

abundance: .
d_gene: .
j_gene: TRBJ1-2
v_gene: TRBV30
CDR3aa: CAFRAPGDNYGYTF
CDR3nt: TGTGCCTTCCGGGCCCCAGGGGACAACTATGGCTACACCTTC

abundance: .
d_gene: TRBD1
j_gene: TRBJ1-1
v_gene: TRBV6-6
CDR3aa: CASSYSRTGVNTEAFF
CDR3nt: TGTGCCAGCAGTTACTCGCGGACAGGCGTGAACACTGAAGCTTTCTTT

abundance: .
d_gene: TRBD1
j_gene: TRBJ1-1
v_gene: TRBV11-1
CDR3aa: CASSSHPGQGAWVF
CDR3nt: TGTGCCAGCAGCTCTCATCCGGGACAGGGGGCCTGGGTCTTT

abundance: .
d_gene: .
j_gene: TRBJ1-1
v_gene: TRBV6-5
CDR3aa: CASTPRRRATNQAFF
CDR3nt: TGTGCCAGCACCCCCCGGAGGAGGGCCACGAACCAAGCTTTCTTT

abundance: .
d_gene: TRBD1
j_gene: TRBJ1-1
v_gene: TRBV28
CDR3aa: CASSFTGGRTEAFF
CDR3nt: TGTGCCAGCAGCTTTACAGGGGGCCGCACTGAAGCTTTCTTT

abundance: .
d_gene: TRBD1
j_gene: TRBJ2-1
v_gene: TRBV2
CDR3aa: CASTGQGPYNEQFF
CDR3nt: TGTGCCAGCACGGGACAGGGCCCCTACAATGAGCAGTTCTTC

abundance: .
d_gene: .
j_gene: TRBJ2-3
v_gene: TRBV29-1
CDR3aa: CSVAEGPHTDTQYF
CDR3nt: TGCAGCGTCGCGGAGGGACCGCACACAGATACGCAGTATTTT

abundance: .
d_gene: TRBD1
j_gene: TRBJ1-1
v_gene: TRBV24-1
CDR3aa: CATRGGTGTMNTEAFF
CDR3nt: TGTGCCACCAGGGGCGGGACAGGGACTATGAACACTGAAGCTTTCTTT

abundance: .
d_gene: .
j_gene: TRBJ1-2
v_gene: TRBV11-2
CDR3aa: CASSLSGTNYGYTF
CDR3nt: TGTGCCAGCAGCTTAAGCGGAACTAACTATGGCTACACCTTC

abundance: .
d_gene: .
j_gene: TRBJ1-6
v_gene: TRBV10-3
CDR3aa: CAISEVGTPNSPLHF
CDR3nt: TGTGCCATCAGTGAGGTCGGGACACCGAATTCACCCCTCCACTTT

abundance: .
d_gene: .
j_gene: TRBJ2-7
v_gene: TRBV30
CDR3aa: CAWSQGQSYEQYF
CDR3nt: TGTGCCTGGAGCCAAGGACAGTCCTACGAGCAGTACTTC

abundance: .
d_gene: TRBD1
j_gene: TRBJ1-1
v_gene: TRBV6-5
CDR3aa: CASSQQGWGTEAFF
CDR3nt: TGTGCCAGCAGTCAACAGGGGTGGGGGACTGAAGCTTTCTTT

abundance: .
d_gene: .
j_gene: TRBJ2-2
v_gene: TRBV10-3
CDR3aa: CAISVLEATGELFF
CDR3nt: TGTGCCATCAGTGTACTAGAAGCTACCGGGGAGCTGTTTTTT

abundance: .
d_gene: .
j_gene: TRBJ1-6
v_gene: TRBV27
CDR3aa: CASSLSTENYNSPLHF
CDR3nt: TGTGCCAGCAGTTTATCGACAGAAAATTATAATTCACCCCTCCACTTT

abundance: .
d_gene: TRBD1
j_gene: TRBJ2-2
v_gene: TRBV5-1
CDR3aa: CASRAGTGATGELFF
CDR3nt: TGCGCCAGCAGAGCCGGGACAGGGGCCACCGGGGAGCTGTTTTTT

abundance: few
d_gene: .
j_gene: TRBJ1-5
v_gene: TRBV27
CDR3aa: CASGQAGQPQHF
CDR3nt: TGTGCCAGCGGACAAGCAGGTCAGCCCCAGCATTTT

abundance: .
d_gene: .
j_gene: TRBJ1-1
v_gene: TRBV10-3
CDR3aa: CAISESITGDTEAFF
CDR3nt: TGTGCCATCAGTGAGTCGATCACGGGGGACACTGAAGCTTTCTTT

abundance: .
d_gene: TRBD1
j_gene: TRBJ1-2
v_gene: TRBV6-1
CDR3aa: CASSEWDRGNYGYTF
CDR3nt: TGTGCCAGCAGTGAATGGGACAGGGGAAACTATGGCTACACCTTC

abundance: .
d_gene: TRBD1
j_gene: TRBJ1-4
v_gene: TRBV19
CDR3aa: CASSFNRGLANEKLFF
CDR3nt: TGTGCCAGTAGTTTCAACAGGGGGCTGGCTAATGAAAAACTGTTTTTT

abundance: once
d_gene: TRBD2
j_gene: TRBJ2-3
v_gene: TRBV11-3
CDR3aa: CASSSSGPTDTQYF
CDR3nt: TGTGCCAGCAGCTCTAGCGGACCCACAGATACGCAGTATTTT

abundance: .
d_gene: TRBD2
j_gene: TRBJ2-3
v_gene: TRBV5-5
CDR3aa: CASSLAPTSGGYLTTDTQYF
CDR3nt: TGTGCCAGCAGCTTGGCCCCGACTAGCGGGGGGTACCTTACCACAGATACGCAGTATTTT

abundance: .
d_gene: .
j_gene: TRBJ2-3
v_gene: TRBV11-3
CDR3aa: CASSQSGSTDTQYF
CDR3nt: TGTGCCAGCAGCCAAAGCGGGAGCACAGATACGCAGTATTTT

abundance: once
d_gene: TRBD1
j_gene: TRBJ1-2
v_gene: TRBV10-3
CDR3aa: CAISESSGGFGGYTF
CDR3nt: TGTGCCATCAGTGAGTCGTCAGGGGGCTTCGGTGGCTACACCTTC

abundance: .
d_gene: .
j_gene: TRBJ2-2
v_gene: TRBV5-1
CDR3aa: CASVDPTNTGELFF
CDR3nt: TGCGCCAGCGTAGATCCTACGAACACCGGGGAGCTGTTTTTT